These 32 T cell receptor beta chains share one sample of origin, sequenced in a study of shared clonotypes between healthy human individuals. Sequencing was performed with immunoSEQ multiplex PCR; in TCRdb, only in-frame clones are kept and a portion is missing. Found here are about 520,000 clones, 70% to 80% of them singletons; the top ten hold around 12%. Material: PBMCs. All receptors come from a woman in her forties in good health. Some clones in this sample may be carry-over from other donors' samples.

The chain has TRBV4-1 and TRBJ1-4; 8 positions agree with TRBD1. V shed 1 base and J 7 bases; nucleotides not matched to a gene: 8. The length of the CDR3 is 16 residues. The germline V gene has CDR1 MGHRA and CDR2 YSYEKL. The DNA for the CDR3 is TGCGCCAGCAGCCAAGTCGGACAGGGCCCTGGTGAAAAACTGTTTTTT. This gives the protein CASSQVGQGPGEKLFF.

The CDR3 loop is CATRVLTEAFF. CDR3 sequence (DNA): TGTGCCACCAGGGTGTTAACTGAAGCTTTCTTT. The rearrangement uses TRBV28 and TRBJ1-1, with D possibly TRBD1 on 5 matching bases. The CDR3 spans 11 residues. The V end was cut by 10 bases, the J end by 5 bases, with 11 bases between. Germline V gives CDR1 MDHEN, CDR2 SYDVKM.

With regard to this clone: The germline gene is not matched at one end of the junction; a read error may be the cause. The chain joins TRBV7-7 to TRBJ2-2, with a possible D match to TRBD1 (6 bases). This CDR3 is 13 amino acids long. The germline CDR1 and CDR2 sequences are SSHAT and FNYEAQ (reference sequence). This chain's CDR3 is CASRGQPTGELFF. DNA of the CDR3: TGTGCTAGCAGAGGACAGCCCACCGGGGAGCTGTTTTTT. The full variable domain, rest sourced from reference TRBV7-7 and TRBJ2-2, is GAGVSQSPRYKVTKRGQDVTLRCDPISSHATLYWYQQALGQGPEFLTYFNYEAQPDKSGLPSDRFSAERPEGSISTLTIQRTEQRDSAMYRCASRGQPTGELFFGEGSRLTVL.

This clone was recorded once. The chain has TRBV27 and TRBJ2-7; TRBD2 aligns across 8 bases. The CDR3 runs to 14 residues. Germline trimming cut 2 bases from V and 7 bases from J; bases unmatched to any gene: 7. In germline, CDR1 is MNHEY, CDR2 SMNVEV (reference sequence). In nucleotides, the CDR3 is TGTGCCAGCAGTTTAGTCCGACTAGCGTCTGAGCAGTACTTC. Translation gives CASSLVRLASEQYF.

V is TRBV6-1 and J is TRBJ2-3; D uncertain. Between the trimmed V and J ends, which lost 2 bases and 1 base, there was a span of 13 bases. Germline CDR1 and CDR2: MNHNS and SASEGT. CDR3 length: 16 residues. The CDR3 reads CASSEFVSPGTDTQYF. In DNA, the CDR3 is TGTGCCAGCAGTGAATTCGTTTCTCCAGGCACAGATACGCAGTATTTT.

This clone occurred a few times. V gene TRBV29-1 combines with J gene TRBJ1-1; TRBD1 might be the D (6 bases). The V gene lost 6 bases and the J gene lost 2 bases, with 13 bases spanning the gap. CDR1 and CDR2 from the germline V gene are SQVTM and ANQGSEA. The CDR3 length is 13 residues. CDR3 bases: TGCAGCGTAGCTCTACAGGGTAACACTGAAGCTTTCTTT. Protein sequence: CSVALQGNTEAFF.

This clone was recorded many times. The genes are TRBV4-1 and TRBJ2-3, with D hard to call. CDR1 MGHRA and CDR2 YSYEKL come from the germline V gene. CDR3 length: 16 amino acids. V was trimmed by 2 bases and J by 1 base, leaving 13 bases between them. CDR3 coding DNA: TGCGCCAGCAGCCAATCCCCATTGAGAGGCACAGATACGCAGTATTTT. Translating it yields CASSQSPLRGTDTQYF.

The chain employs TRBV10-2 and TRBJ2-7; D possibly corresponds to TRBD1 (6 bases). This CDR3 region has 15 residues. Trimming shortened V by 0 bases and J by 1 base, and 10 bases separated the two germline ends. CDR1 is WSHSY, CDR2 SAAADI, per germline. The CDR3 DNA sequence: TGCGCCAGCAGTGAGTCGGGACACCTGTCCTACGAGCAGTACTTC. As protein: CASSESGHLSYEQYF.

The gene calls are TRBV5-1 and TRBJ1-1, with D possibly TRBD1 on 5 matching bases. Germline assignment: CDR1 SGHRS and CDR2 YFSETQ. The CDR3 is made up of 17 amino acids. The V and J ends lost 0 bases and 4 bases respectively, with 19 bases between them. CDR3 nucleotide sequence: TGCGCCAGCAGCTTGGCCCCCCTTGACAGTATTGGCACTGAAGCTTTCTTT. It encodes CASSLAPLDSIGTEAFF.

The chain employs TRBV6-1 and TRBJ2-1; D call uncertain. The V gene lost 4 bases and the J gene lost 4 bases, with 8 bases spanning the gap. CDR3 size: 13 residues. Germline assignment: CDR1 MNHNS and CDR2 SASEGT. In DNA form, the CDR3 reads TGTGCCAGCAGTGTGCCAGGATACAATGAGCAGTTCTTC. It encodes CASSVPGYNEQFF.

V gene TRBV10-3 combines with J gene TRBJ2-7; D possibly corresponds to TRBD1 (5 bases). The V end was cut by 10 bases, the J end by 0 bases, with 10 bases between. Per germline, CDR1 ENHRY and CDR2 SYGVKD. The CDR3 loop spans 12 amino acids. CDR3 coding DNA: TGTGCCACCACGCAGGGCTCCTACGAGCAGTACTTC. This codes for CATTQGSYEQYF.

The chain joins TRBV7-2 to TRBJ1-5; no reliable D call. This CDR3 region has 15 residues. CDR1 is SGHTA, CDR2 FQGNSA, per germline. Trimming pared 5 bases from V and 0 bases from J, leaving 11 bases between. Here the CDR3 DNA reads TGTGCCAGCAGCACGGGAGGAAATAGCAATCAGCCCCAGCATTTT. As protein: CASSTGGNSNQPQHF.

This clone was found a few times. The V call is TRBV16, the J call TRBJ1-5; D call uncertain. Deletions cut 2 bases from V and 5 bases from J, with 10 bases between. The CDR3 loop spans 14 amino acids. Germline V gene data show CDR1 as KGHSY and CDR2 as FQNENV. The CDR3 here is CASSQNGRDQPQHF. The CDR3, as DNA: TGTGCCAGCAGCCAAAACGGGAGGGATCAGCCCCAGCATTTT.

The rearrangement joins TRBV2 to TRBJ2-7; 8 positions agree with TRBD1. The length of the CDR3 is 11 residues. Looked up from germline, CDR1 is SNHLY and CDR2 is FYNNEI. V gave up 8 bases and J gave up 5 bases; unmatched junction bases: 2. CDR3 nucleotides: TGTGCCAGCCAGACAGGGGACGAGCAGTACTTC. Translating it yields CASQTGDEQYF.

Note on this clone: Within the sample, other DNA sequences also encode this same CDR3. The chain combines TRBV7-9 with TRBJ2-5; D is ambiguous. Looked up from germline, CDR1 is SEHNR and CDR2 is FQNEAQ (reference sequence). V lost 5 bases and J lost 5, with 9 bases in between. The CDR3 consists of 12 residues. CDR3 sequence reads: CASSPAGETQYF. In DNA, the CDR3 is TGTGCCAGCAGCCCAGCCGGGGAGACCCAGTACTTC.

The rearrangement uses TRBV7-2 and TRBJ1-1; 9 bases fit TRBD1. V lost 5 bases, J lost 10 bases, and 14 bases stayed unmatched. The germline gives CDR1 SGHTA, CDR2 FQGNSA. This CDR3 comprises 15 residues. The CDR3, as DNA: TGTGCCAGCAGCCTACGGACAGGGGAGGCAATCAGAGCTTTCTTT. It specifies CASSLRTGEAIRAFF.

The chain has TRBV5-6 and TRBJ2-2; 7 bases line up with TRBD1. The J segment lost 6 bases and the V segment lost 1 base, leaving 0 bases of the junction unmatched. CDR3 length: 13 residues. The germline CDR1 and CDR2 sequences are SGHDT and YYEEEE. DNA for the CDR3: TGTGCCAGCAGCTTGAGGGGGCCCGGGGAGCTGTTTTTT. This sequence encodes CASSLRGPGELFF.

The J gene is TRBJ2-3, the V gene TRBV5-1; 7 nucleotides agree with TRBD1. This CDR3 region has 14 residues. V shed 7 bases and J 3 bases; nucleotides not matched to a gene: 8. The germline V gene encodes CDR1 SGHRS and CDR2 YFSETQ. The CDR3 here is CASGTAYWTDTQYF. Written as DNA, the CDR3 is TGCGCCAGCGGGACAGCCTATTGGACAGATACGCAGTATTTT.

This rearrangement joins TRBV11-2 to TRBJ2-7; 8 bases match TRBD1. The length of the CDR3 is 15 residues. V was clipped by 5 bases and J by 0 bases; unmatched bases: 6. The germline V gene encodes CDR1 SGHAT and CDR2 FQNNGV. The CDR3 DNA reads TGTGCCAGCAGCATCCCCGGGACAGGCTCCTACGAGCAGTACTTC. It encodes CASSIPGTGSYEQYF.

The CDR3 protein is CASSIRRGTYEQYF. The CDR3 DNA follows: TGTGCCAGTAGTATCCGGCGGGGGACCTACGAGCAGTACTTC. The V gene is TRBV19, the J gene TRBJ2-7; TRBD2 matches 7 bases. This CDR3 has 14 amino acids. Germline V gene sequence: CDR1 LNHDA, CDR2 SQIVND (reference sequence). Trimming removed 3 bases from V and 2 bases from J; junction bases left unmatched: 4.

The rearrangement links TRBV11-2 to TRBJ2-1; TRBD2 aligns across 10 bases. J lost 5 bases, V lost 2 bases, and 0 bases had no gene match. CDR3 length: 14 residues. Germline CDR1 reads SGHAT; CDR2 reads FQNNGV. CDR3 sequence: CASSLTSGNNEQFF. DNA for the CDR3: TGTGCCAGCAGCTTAACTAGCGGGAACAATGAGCAGTTCTTC.

The sample holds one count of this clone. The chain joins TRBV9 to TRBJ2-3; D not resolved. The germline V gene encodes CDR1 SGDLS and CDR2 YYNGEE. V lost 4 bases and J lost 0, with 12 bases in between. This CDR3 is built from 15 residues. For the CDR3, the DNA is TGTGCCAGCAGCCCCCCCTCCTTGAGCACAGATACGCAGTATTTT. Protein sequence: CASSPPSLSTDTQYF.

This clone was seen a handful of times. CDR3 region: CASSLARDYNEQFF. As DNA, the CDR3 is TGTGCCAGCAGCTTAGCTCGGGACTACAATGAGCAGTTCTTC. The chain uses TRBV7-2 and TRBJ2-1; D may be TRBD2 (5 bases). Between the trimmed V and J ends, which lost 0 bases and 3 bases, there was a span of 6 bases. CDR1 SGHTA and CDR2 FQGNSA come from the germline V gene. The CDR3 has 14 residues. The full variable domain, in which reference TRBV7-2 and TRBJ2-1 provide the parts outside the CDR3, is GAGVSQSPSNKVTEKGKDVELRCDPISGHTALYWYRQSLGQGLEFLIYFQGNSAPDKSGLPSDRFSAERTGGSVSTLTIQRTQQEDSAVYLCASSLARDYNEQFFGPGTRLTVL.

The genes are TRBV2 and TRBJ1-2; D is uncertain. This CDR3 is 13 amino acids long. The V end lost 4 bases, the J end lost 4 bases, and 10 bases lay between the germline ends. CDR1 and CDR2 from the germline V gene are SNHLY and FYNNEI. The CDR3 loop reads CASSVAVPYGYTF. The CDR3 nucleotides are TGTGCCAGCAGTGTGGCAGTTCCCTATGGCTACACCTTC.

In its sample, this clone was seen many times. This specimen includes other DNA sequences encoding the same CDR3. V usage is TRBV30 and J usage is TRBJ2-2, with TRBD2 identical over 10 bases. Per the germline V gene, CDR1 is GTSNPN and CDR2 is SVGIG (reference sequence). This CDR3 spans 16 amino acids. With V trimmed by 4 bases and J by 6 bases, 11 bases remained unmatched. In DNA, the CDR3 is TGTGCCTGGACCCTAGGGCTAGCGGGAGTGGCCGGGGAGCTGTTTTTT. Protein sequence: CAWTLGLAGVAGELFF.

The chain uses TRBV7-8 and TRBJ2-3; the D gene is possibly TRBD2 (5 bases). Deletions cut 2 bases from V and 3 bases from J, with 9 bases between. Germline V gene lookup returns CDR1 SGHVS and CDR2 FQNEAQ. The CDR3 totals 14 residues. CDR3 nucleotides: TGTGCCAGCAGCTTAAGCCGCGGGACAGATACGCAGTATTTT. It translates to CASSLSRGTDTQYF.

This clone was picked up a small number of times. The rearrangement joins TRBV27 to TRBJ2-2; no clear D gene. The CDR3 totals 16 residues. Germline V gene data show CDR1 as MNHEY and CDR2 as SMNVEV (reference sequence). Trimming pared 6 bases from V and 0 bases from J, leaving 14 bases between. The CDR3 DNA sequence: TGTGCCAGCAGGGCCCGTGTATTCGCGAACACCGGGGAGCTGTTTTTT. Its protein product is CASRARVFANTGELFF.

As concerns this clone: Since a much larger clone is just one base distant, this may be a read error. The same CDR3 is also encoded by other DNA sequences in this sample. This chain joins TRBV30 and TRBJ2-7, with TRBD2 identical over 9 bases. CDR1 GTSNPN and CDR2 SVGIG come from the germline V gene (reference sequence). V shed 3 bases and J 8 bases; nucleotides not matched to a gene: 11. This CDR3 comprises 14 residues. CDR3: CAWRLLAGGPKQYF. The CDR3 DNA follows: TGTGCCTGGAGGCTACTGGCGGGAGGGCCGAAGCAGTACTTC. Filled out from reference TRBV30 and TRBJ2-7, the complete variable domain reads SQTIHQWPATLVQPVGSPLSLECTVEGTSNPNLYWYRQAAGRGLQLLFYSVGIGQISSEVPQNLSASRPQDRQFILSSKKLLLSDSGFYLCAWRLLAGGPKQYFGPGTRLTVT.

The chain employs TRBV9 and TRBJ1-2, with 10 bases that match TRBD1. CDR1 is SGDLS, CDR2 YYNGEE, per germline. The CDR3 covers 17 residues. V lost 4 bases and J lost 8; bases outside the gene matches: 17. In DNA, the CDR3 is TGTGCCAGCAGCCCTGAAGGGACAGGGGCGCTTCCCGCCGGCTACACCTTC. Translation gives CASSPEGTGALPAGYTF.

This sequence joins TRBV7-9 and TRBJ2-7; D gene unclear. The V gene lost 5 bases and the J gene lost 5 bases, with 16 bases spanning the gap. Germline CDR1 is SEHNR and CDR2 is FQNEAQ (reference sequence). The CDR3 consists of 14 residues. The CDR3 nucleotides read TGTGCCAGCAGCCCCCGCTATAGGGCCCACGAGCAGTACTTC. It codes for CASSPRYRAHEQYF.

The chain recombines TRBV6-5 with TRBJ2-7, with D perhaps matching TRBD2 (5 bases). CDR3 size: 13 residues. The V end lost 6 bases, the J end lost 3 bases, and 12 bases lay between the germline ends. The germline gives CDR1 MNHEY, CDR2 SVGAGI. CDR3 amino acids: CASSPADYYEQYF. The CDR3 nucleotides read TGTGCCAGCAGCCCAGCGGATTACTACGAGCAGTACTTC.

The CDR3 loop reads CASSWGRIYGYTF. CDR3 sequence (DNA): TGTGCCAGCAGTTGGGGACGGATCTATGGCTACACCTTC. The chain joins TRBV27 to TRBJ1-2; D perhaps matches TRBD1 (5 bases). Germline CDR1 reads MNHEY; CDR2 reads SMNVEV (reference sequence). This CDR3 contains 13 residues. Trimming cost V 4 bases and J 4 bases, with 10 bases left between them.